This is a list of T cell receptor beta chains from one sample in a study of T cells in narcolepsy. Profiling relied on immunoSEQ multiplex PCR, and the TCRdb table lists in-frame clones only, not all of them. The sample lists fewer than 20,000 clones, 85% occurring once. Sequencing was performed on memory (CD45RA-) CD4+ T cells from blood. The receptor set was obtained from a human donor in good health. Each CDR3 is given with its conserved first and last residue. The D gene is left open where the match is weak. Only part of the rows carry a size: once, few, many, or a class if the clone is expanded.

CDR3 protein,CDR3 DNA,J gene,D gene,clone size,V gene
CASSLGTGNTIYF,TGCGCCAGCAGCTTGGGGACAGGAAACACCATATATTTT,TRBJ1-3,.,.,TRBV5-1
CASSLLKGSSPLHF,TGTGCCAGCAGCTTATTAAAAGGGAGCTCACCCCTCCACTTT,TRBJ1-6,.,.,TRBV7-2
CASARGIYGNTIYF,TGTGCCAGCGCCCGGGGAATATACGGAAACACCATATATTTT,TRBJ1-3,.,.,TRBV28
CAITGTWGVNEQFF,TGTGCCATCACGGGCACGTGGGGGGTTAATGAGCAGTTCTTC,TRBJ2-1,.,.,TRBV10-3
CASSEVGTDTQYF,TGTGCCAGCAGTGAAGTCGGCACAGATACGCAGTATTTT,TRBJ2-3,.,.,TRBV6-1
CASSGGGTSSGNTIYF,TGCGCCAGCAGTGGAGGGGGGACCAGCTCTGGAAACACCATATATTTT,TRBJ1-3,.,few,TRBV5-1
CASSSGQGRLGELFF,TGTGCCAGCAGCTCAGGACAGGGACGGTTGGGGGAGCTGTTTTTT,TRBJ2-2,TRBD1,.,TRBV5-5
CASSLGRGTSYNEQFF,TGCGCCAGCAGCTTGGGGCGAGGCACTTCGTACAATGAGCAGTTCTTC,TRBJ2-1,.,.,TRBV5-1
CASSPGRVSGTEAFF,TGTGCCAGCTCACCAGGAAGGGTCTCCGGCACTGAAGCTTTCTTT,TRBJ1-1,.,.,TRBV18
CATWGGIEAFF,TGTGCCACCTGGGGAGGGATAGAAGCTTTCTTT,TRBJ1-1,.,.,TRBV7-8
CASSLDQDTQYF,TGTGCCAGCAGCTTAGACCAAGATACGCAGTATTTT,TRBJ2-3,.,.,TRBV11-2
CASSVQGGSSYEQYF,TGCGCCAGCAGTGTACAGGGGGGTTCGAGCTACGAGCAGTACTTC,TRBJ2-7,TRBD1,.,TRBV5-1
CASSLLQGTNTGELFF,TGTGCCAGCTCACTATTACAGGGAACGAACACCGGGGAGCTGTTTTTT,TRBJ2-2,.,.,TRBV18
CASSQTSGDTDTQYF,TGTGCCAGTAGTCAAACTAGCGGGGACACAGATACGCAGTATTTT,TRBJ2-3,TRBD2,.,TRBV19
CASSLRQGTYVRTEAFF,TGTGCCAGCAGCTTAAGACAGGGGACCTATGTTAGGACTGAAGCTTTCTTT,TRBJ1-1,TRBD1,.,TRBV7-8
CASSSNHSPRDLHGYTF,TGTGCCAGCAGCTCCAATCACAGCCCAAGAGATCTCCATGGCTACACCTTC,TRBJ1-2,.,once,TRBV7-2
CASSEIWSQHF,TGTGCCAGCAGTGAAATTTGGTCCCAGCATTTT,TRBJ1-5,.,.,TRBV6-1
CASSDPGHHTGELFF,TGTGCCAGCAGCGATCCGGGACATCACACCGGGGAGCTGTTTTTT,TRBJ2-2,.,.,TRBV2
CASSPGAEVAQYF,TGTGCCAGCAGCCCGGGGGCCGAGGTGGCGCAGTATTTT,TRBJ2-3,.,.,TRBV5-4
CASSTTGSARRQYF,TGTGCCAGTAGTACTACCGGGTCAGCTAGGAGGCAGTACTTC,TRBJ2-7,.,once,TRBV19
CASSTGLAAPYEQYF,TGTGCCAGCAGCACCGGACTAGCGGCCCCATACGAGCAGTACTTC,TRBJ2-7,TRBD2,.,TRBV7-9
CASSDRGRETQYF,TGTGCCAGCAGTGACAGGGGGCGTGAGACCCAGTACTTC,TRBJ2-5,TRBD1,.,TRBV25-1
CASSQGGPGGSPLHF,TGTGCCAGCAGCCAAGGGGGGCCAGGAGGATCACCCCTCCACTTT,TRBJ1-6,.,.,TRBV6-1
CASSEAHLGGWTEAFF,TGTGCCAGCAGTGAAGCGCATTTGGGGGGGTGGACTGAAGCTTTCTTT,TRBJ1-1,.,.,TRBV6-1
CASSLTGLGYTF,TGTGCCAGCAGCTTAACAGGGTTGGGCTACACCTTC,TRBJ1-2,.,once,TRBV5-6
CASSLVSAGGEKLFF,TGTGCCAGCAGCTTAGTTTCCGCCGGCGGGGAAAAACTGTTTTTT,TRBJ1-4,.,once,TRBV7-8
CASSVGQGYGYTF,TGTGCCAGCAGCGTAGGACAGGGCTATGGCTACACCTTC,TRBJ1-2,TRBD1,.,TRBV9
CTSSQDGGPGAEAFF,TGCACCAGCAGCCAAGATGGGGGGCCCGGCGCTGAAGCTTTCTTT,TRBJ1-1,.,.,TRBV1
CATSRGRAGNNEQFF,TGTGCCACCAGCAGAGGGAGGGCCGGTAACAATGAGCAGTTCTTC,TRBJ2-1,.,.,TRBV15
CSALQGFNQPQHF,TGCAGCGCATTACAGGGTTTTAACCAGCCCCAGCATTTT,TRBJ1-5,.,.,TRBV29-1
CASSFPGAYGYTF,TGTGCCAGCAGCTTCCCAGGGGCGTATGGCTACACCTTC,TRBJ1-2,.,.,TRBV5-8
CASSLYGQNSVGEQFF,TGTGCCAGCAGCTTATACGGGCAGAACAGTGTGGGTGAGCAGTTCTTC,TRBJ2-1,.,.,TRBV7-2
CAWMAGGFYNSPLHF,TGTGCCTGGATGGCAGGGGGCTTCTATAATTCACCCCTCCACTTT,TRBJ1-6,TRBD1,.,TRBV30
CASSFGGNTIYF,TGTGCCAGCAGCTTTGGAGGAAACACCATATATTTT,TRBJ1-3,.,.,TRBV7-2
CASSPTGIRYEQYF,TGTGCCAGCAGTCCCACAGGGATCCGCTACGAGCAGTACTTC,TRBJ2-7,.,.,TRBV6-1
CASSSTGVSNTGELFF,TGTGCCAGCAGTTCGACGGGGGTCTCGAACACCGGGGAGCTGTTTTTT,TRBJ2-2,.,.,TRBV5-6
CASSFGTGIYEQYF,TGCGCCAGCAGCTTTGGGACAGGGATCTACGAGCAGTACTTC,TRBJ2-7,TRBD1,.,TRBV5-1
CASSLGLAGGDNEQFF,TGCGCCAGCAGCCTCGGACTAGCGGGAGGAGACAATGAGCAGTTCTTC,TRBJ2-1,TRBD2,once,TRBV4-1
CASSVLRGSTEAFF,TGTGCCAGCAGCGTACTCAGGGGAAGCACTGAAGCTTTCTTT,TRBJ1-1,.,once,TRBV7-2
CASSPKGATGQPQHF,TGTGCCAGCAGTCCGAAAGGGGCTACGGGTCAGCCCCAGCATTTT,TRBJ1-5,.,.,TRBV2
CASSQSRPGRDSGNTIYF,TGCGCCAGCAGTCAATCCAGGCCGGGACGGGACTCTGGAAACACCATATATTTT,TRBJ1-3,.,few,TRBV23-1
CASSESNRGETQYF,TGCGCCAGCAGTGAGTCGAATAGGGGAGAGACCCAGTACTTC,TRBJ2-5,.,.,TRBV10-1
CASSDSGTSGADTQYF,TGTGCCAGCAGTGACTCCGGGACTAGCGGGGCAGATACGCAGTATTTT,TRBJ2-3,TRBD2,.,TRBV6-4
CASSVDPSGTYEQYF,TGTGCCAGCAGCGTAGACCCTAGCGGAACCTACGAGCAGTACTTC,TRBJ2-7,TRBD2,.,TRBV9
CASSVDPFNQPQHF,TGTGCCAGCAGCGTAGATCCCTTTAATCAGCCCCAGCATTTT,TRBJ1-5,.,.,TRBV9
CASSYGPSLNTEAFF,TGTGCCAGCAGTTACGGACCCTCTCTAAACACTGAAGCTTTCTTT,TRBJ1-1,.,few,TRBV6-5
CASSLVLGGNNEQFF,TGTGCCAGCAGCTTAGTTCTGGGGGGCAACAATGAGCAGTTCTTC,TRBJ2-1,.,.,TRBV7-2
CAWSPAGLGNYGYTF,TGTGCCTGGAGTCCGGCTGGACTTGGGAACTATGGCTACACCTTC,TRBJ1-2,.,.,TRBV30
CASSPIGTSASYNEQFF,TGTGCCAGCAGCCCAATTGGGACTTCCGCTTCCTACAATGAGCAGTTCTTC,TRBJ2-1,.,.,TRBV9
CASSLGSSQETQYF,TGTGCCAGCAGCCTTGGGAGTTCGCAAGAGACCCAGTACTTC,TRBJ2-5,.,.,TRBV5-5
CASSVGQYQETQYF,TGTGCCAGCAGCGTAGGGCAGTACCAAGAGACCCAGTACTTC,TRBJ2-5,.,.,TRBV9
CASSPLGGETEAFF,TGTGCCAGCTCACCTCTCGGGGGCGAAACTGAAGCTTTCTTT,TRBJ1-1,.,.,TRBV18
CASSLGRVGDIGELFF,TGTGCCAGCAGCTTAGGCCGGGTAGGCGATATCGGGGAGCTGTTTTTT,TRBJ2-2,.,.,TRBV13
CASSPRSLSSYEQYF,TGTGCCAGCAGCCCCCGGAGCCTTAGCTCCTACGAGCAGTACTTC,TRBJ2-7,.,.,TRBV7-8